This TCR beta chain emerged from a study of glioma-infiltrating T cells. TCR alpha and beta CDR3 regions were amplified from RNA using iRepertoire nested multiplex PCR. From the multiplex PCR reads, TCRdb called clonotypes with MiXCR, one entry per CDR3 protein. The data show about 180,000 distinct CDR3 sequences, about 46% seen once. Study-level results: Gliomas, especially low-grade, showed above-expected tissue-blood divergence; non-neoplastic patients showed below.

Germline assignment: CDR1 LGHNA and CDR2 YNFKEQ. The CDR3 length is 18 residues. Losses at the gene ends were 0 bases for V and 5 bases for J; bases not matched to a gene: 15. At least ten counts were recorded for this clonotype. Its cognate antigen is unknown. The TCR sequence derives from a human donor with low-grade glioma or glioblastoma, undergoing nonglioma brain surgery, or in good health (not recorded which). Sequenced material: glioma tissue, nonneoplastic brain tissue, or PBMCs (not recorded which). This sequence joins TRBV4-2 and TRBJ2-7, with 8 bases aligning to TRBD2. As DNA, the CDR3 is TGTGCCAGCAGCCAAGATCGGTGGTCGGCTAGCGGGTCCCACGAGCAGTACTTC. Translation: CASSQDRWSASGSHEQYF.